One and the same sample provided the 3 T cell receptor beta chains below, sequenced in a study of PD-1 blockade in classical Hodgkin lymphoma. All patients relapsed after autologous stem cell transplantation, and brentuximab vedotin exposure varied. Sequencing used immunoSEQ multiplex PCR; TCRdb keeps in-frame clones, though not all of them. The table has approximately 27,000 clones, around 70% seen once. Sequenced here: peripheral blood mononuclear cells (PBMCs), sampled before the second cycle of nivolumab. The origin of the receptors is a human donor with classical Hodgkin lymphoma.

This clone was seen more than once but under ten times. The chain employs TRBV7-2 and TRBJ1-1; 10 nucleotides agree with TRBD1. Trimming cost V 4 bases and J 1 base; bases outside gene matches: 9. Germline V gene lookup returns CDR1 SGHTA and CDR2 FQGNSA. This CDR3 is built from 17 residues. The CDR3 loop is CASSSPWDRGANTEAFF. As DNA, the CDR3 is TGTGCCAGCAGCTCGCCGTGGGACAGGGGTGCGAACACTGAAGCTTTCTTT. The variable domain in full, with the rest retrieved from reference TRBV7-2 and TRBJ1-1, is GAGVSQSPSNKVTEKGKDVELRCDPISGHTALYWYRQSLGQGLEFLIYFQGNSAPDKSGLPSDRFSAERTGGSVSTLTIQRTQQEDSAVYLCASSSPWDRGANTEAFFGQGTRLTVV.

J is TRBJ1-4 and V is TRBV4-1, with TRBD1 as a possible D gene (6 bases). V lost 0 bases and J 8 bases, leaving 16 bases between the germline ends. Looked up from germline, CDR1 is MGHRA and CDR2 is YSYEKL. CDR3 size: 16 residues. CDR3 protein: CASSQDYGGLGEKLFF. CDR3 sequence (DNA): TGCGCCAGCAGCCAAGATTACGGGGGGCTGGGCGAAAAACTGTTTTTT.

The genes are TRBV11-2 and TRBJ2-5; D not resolved. The V and J ends lost 1 base and 0 bases respectively, with 9 bases between them. The germline V gene has CDR1 SGHAT and CDR2 FQNNGV. CDR3 size: 15 residues. The CDR3, as DNA: TGTGCCAGCAGCTTAGCTGGCGGAAACCAAGAGACCCAGTACTTC. Translating gives CASSLAGGNQETQYF.